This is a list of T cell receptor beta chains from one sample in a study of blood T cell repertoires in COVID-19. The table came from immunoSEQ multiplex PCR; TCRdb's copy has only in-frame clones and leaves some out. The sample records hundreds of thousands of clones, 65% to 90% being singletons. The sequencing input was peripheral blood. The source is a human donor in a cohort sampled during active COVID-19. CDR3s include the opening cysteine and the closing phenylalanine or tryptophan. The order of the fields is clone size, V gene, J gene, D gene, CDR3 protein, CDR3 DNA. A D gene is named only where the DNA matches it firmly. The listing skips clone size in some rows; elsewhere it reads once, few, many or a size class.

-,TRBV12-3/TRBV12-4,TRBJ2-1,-,CATARQLYNEQFF,TGTGCCACAGCCCGACAGCTGTACAATGAGCAGTTCTTC
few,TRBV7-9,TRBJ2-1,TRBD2,CASSSLAGGSSYNEQFF,TGTGCCAGCAGCTCACTAGCGGGGGGAAGCTCCTACAATGAGCAGTTCTTC
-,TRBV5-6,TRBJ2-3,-,CASSLSLTSTDTQYF,TGTGCCAGCAGCTTATCACTAACGAGCACAGATACGCAGTATTTT
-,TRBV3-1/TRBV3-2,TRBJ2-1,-,CASSQAGVALSEQFF,TGTGCCAGCAGCCAAGCGGGAGTGGCCCTCTCTGAGCAGTTCTTC
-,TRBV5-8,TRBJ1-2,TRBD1,CASSWGTVYSYGYTF,TGTGCCAGCAGCTGGGGGACAGTTTATTCCTATGGCTACACCTTC
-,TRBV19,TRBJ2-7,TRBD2,CASSIYGLAGYEQYF,TGTGCCAGTAGTATTTACGGGCTAGCGGGATACGAGCAGTACTTC
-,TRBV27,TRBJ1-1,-,CASASRQWPEAFF,TGTGCCAGCGCATCCCGACAATGGCCTGAAGCTTTCTTT
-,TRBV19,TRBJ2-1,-,CASSIRSRQGVFSEQFF,TGTGCCAGTAGTATAAGATCTCGCCAAGGGGTATTTAGTGAGCAGTTCTTC
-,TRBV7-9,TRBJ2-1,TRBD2,CASSFSLAGGPPDEQFF,TGTGCCAGCAGCTTTTCCCTAGCGGGAGGGCCCCCAGATGAGCAGTTCTTC
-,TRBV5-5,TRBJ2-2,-,CASSLVEMNTGELFF,TGTGCCAGCAGCTTGGTAGAAATGAACACCGGGGAGCTGTTTTTT
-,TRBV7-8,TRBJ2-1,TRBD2,CASSAGLAGGKGQFF,TGTGCCAGCAGCGCCGGACTAGCGGGGGGTAAGGGGCAGTTCTTC
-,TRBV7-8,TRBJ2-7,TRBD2,CASSFSGGPTYF,TGTGCCAGCAGCTTTTCGGGAGGGCCTACGTACTTC
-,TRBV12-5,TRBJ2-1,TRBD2,CASGRTSGSYNEQFF,TGTGCTAGTGGTCGGACTAGCGGCTCCTACAATGAGCAGTTCTTC
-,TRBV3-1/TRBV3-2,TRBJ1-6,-,CASSQTYWSSYNSPLHF,TGTGCCAGCAGCCAAACATATTGGAGCTCCTATAATTCACCCCTCCACTTT
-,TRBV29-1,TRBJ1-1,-,CSGGGWNTEAFF,TGCAGCGGCGGAGGCTGGAACACTGAAGCTTTCTTT
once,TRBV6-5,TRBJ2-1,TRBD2,CASSSGTRPFNEQFF,TGTGCCAGCAGTTCCGGGACTAGGCCGTTCAATGAGCAGTTCTTC
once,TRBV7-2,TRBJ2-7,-,CASSLGAYEQYF,TGTGCCAGCAGCTTAGGTGCGTACGAGCAGTACTTC
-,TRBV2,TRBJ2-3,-,CASARAHADTQYF,TGTGCCAGCGCGCGAGCTCACGCAGATACGCAGTATTTT
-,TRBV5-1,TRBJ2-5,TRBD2,CASTYSGGDGETQYF,TGCGCCAGCACGTACTCGGGAGGGGATGGGGAGACCCAGTACTTC
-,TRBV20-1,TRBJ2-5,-,CSAGSRETQYF,TGCAGTGCTGGATCGCGGGAGACCCAGTACTTC
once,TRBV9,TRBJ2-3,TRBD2,CASSVGAGEGTDTQYF,TGTGCCAGCAGCGTAGGGGCGGGAGAAGGAACAGATACGCAGTATTTT
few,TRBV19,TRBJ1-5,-,CARTSETISNQPQHF,TGTGCCAGAACCTCGGAGACTATCAGCAATCAGCCCCAGCATTTT
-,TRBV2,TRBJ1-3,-,CASNSAGNTIYF,TGTGCCAGCAACTCGGCTGGAAACACCATATATTTT
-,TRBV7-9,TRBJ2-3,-,CASSSTGFADTQYF,TGTGCCAGCAGCTCAACAGGTTTTGCGGATACGCAGTATTTT
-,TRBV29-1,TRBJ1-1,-,CSVSGAFF,TGCAGCGTATCAGGAGCTTTCTTT
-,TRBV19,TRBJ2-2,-,CASKAVNTGELFF,TGTGCCAGTAAGGCGGTGAACACCGGGGAGCTGTTTTTT
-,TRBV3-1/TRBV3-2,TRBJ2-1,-,CASSQAGKMYNEQFF,TGTGCCAGCAGCCAAGCCGGGAAAATGTACAATGAGCAGTTCTTC
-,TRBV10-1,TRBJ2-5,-,CASSESELETQYF,TGCGCCAGCAGTGAGTCCGAGTTGGAGACCCAGTACTTC
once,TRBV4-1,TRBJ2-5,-,CASSQEDGGQETQYF,TGCGCCAGCAGCCAAGAAGATGGCGGCCAAGAGACCCAGTACTTC
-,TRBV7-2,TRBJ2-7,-,CASSLGGGSYEQYF,TGTGCCAGCAGCTTAGGAGGCGGGTCCTACGAGCAGTACTTC
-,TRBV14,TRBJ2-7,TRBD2,CASSPLLAGVYEQYF,TGTGCCAGCAGCCCTCTGCTAGCGGGAGTCTACGAGCAGTACTTC
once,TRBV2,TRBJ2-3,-,CASSVSTDTQYF,TGTGCCAGCAGTGTGTCAACAGATACGCAGTATTTT
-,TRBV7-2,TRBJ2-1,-,CASSLPQVYNEQFF,TGTGCCAGCAGCTTGCCACAGGTTTACAATGAGCAGTTCTTC
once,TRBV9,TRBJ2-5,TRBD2,CASSVVPSGGGQETQYF,TGTGCCAGCAGCGTAGTTCCATCCGGCGGGGGCCAAGAGACCCAGTACTTC
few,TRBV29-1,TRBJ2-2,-,CSARNTGELFF,TGCAGCGCTAGGAACACCGGGGAGCTGTTTTTT
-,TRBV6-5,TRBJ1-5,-,CASRTTGVSNQPQHF,TGTGCCAGCAGAACGACAGGAGTCAGCAATCAGCCCCAGCATTTT
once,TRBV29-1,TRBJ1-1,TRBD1,CSVAQTGSRTEAFF,TGCAGCGTTGCCCAGACAGGGTCGCGCACTGAAGCTTTCTTT
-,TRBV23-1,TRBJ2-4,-,CASSTVEAKNIQYF,TGCGCCAGCAGTACGGTCGAGGCCAAAAACATTCAGTACTTC
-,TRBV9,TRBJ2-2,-,CASSARSSFGELFF,TGTGCCAGCAGCGCTCGATCTAGCTTCGGGGAGCTGTTTTTT
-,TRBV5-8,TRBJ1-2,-,CASSFTGIYGYTF,TGTGCCAGCAGCTTTACGGGGATCTATGGCTACACCTTC
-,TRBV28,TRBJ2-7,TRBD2,CASSTGTSGAREQYF,TGTGCCAGCAGTACCGGGACTAGCGGGGCCCGGGAGCAGTACTTC